A selection of T cell receptor beta chains follows, all from one sample in a study of CD8 T cells in ankylosing spondylitis. Each CDR3 protein gets one entry after TCRdb re-called the 5' RACE reads with MiXCR. This sample carries fewer than 550,000 distinct CDR3 sequences, 5.3% of them seen once, and the ten largest clones take around 3.5%. Specimen: blood, either unsorted or a sorted T cell fraction (not recorded which). The receptors were sampled from a male donor with ankylosing spondylitis. Both conserved end residues are part of each CDR3. Each record gives: clone size, V gene, CDR3 protein. Not every row has a clone size; where given, it reads once, few, many or a size class.

many | TRBV25-1 | CASSEIFRGYEKLFF
many | TRBV7-2 | CGARARANTGELFF
many | TRBV12-3/TRBV12-4 | CASSIQGQRYEQYF
many | TRBV25-1 | CASTRDGYGYTF
few | TRBV6-1 | CASSPLAASYNEQFF
many | TRBV29-1 | CSVVRTGWKSTEAFF
few | TRBV5-1 | CASSLAGALNYEQYF
few | TRBV9 | CASSVGGGVNLLNIQYF
- | TRBV20-1 | CSASGTPETQYF
many | TRBV11-2 | CASSLDYAGNEQYF
many | TRBV7-9 | CASSITGFYEQYF
- | TRBV27 | CASSSPGYFTDTQYF
- | TRBV7-2 | CASSYRLAIYEQYF
many | TRBV5-1 | CASSVGDRENTEAFF
many | TRBV6-2/TRBV6-3 | CASSYGRAYEQYF
many | TRBV7-2 | CASSWGLAGNQETQYF
many | TRBV20-1 | CSARTATNEKLFF
many | TRBV7-9 | CASSSIRGTKVHEQFF
many | TRBV5-1 | CASSPDRGLGYGYTF
many | TRBV29-1 | CSAGDRGTTNTEAFF
many | TRBV7-9 | CASSTTRYEQYF
many | TRBV20-1 | CSAWDRKDEQYF
many | TRBV3-1 | CASSHGGGGHGYEQYF
many | TRBV24-1 | CATRGNTGELFF
many | TRBV20-1 | CSAGTSGFYEQYF
many | TRBV20-1 | CSLRGLAGYSYEQYF
few | TRBV12-3/TRBV12-4 | CASRSDRTNQETQYF
few | TRBV7-9 | CASSLDAESPLHF
few | TRBV29-1 | CSVDRQGADTQYF
many | TRBV27 | CASSRHSGNTIYF
many | TRBV5-1 | CASKAAGGSDTQYF
many | TRBV6-1 | CASSPRQQGYGEKLFF
many | TRBV5-1 | CASSAQQETQYF
many | TRBV20-1 | CSARGGPRAYNSPLHF
- | TRBV7-2 | CASSLDVLEQYF
many | TRBV4-3 | CASSQRILETQYF
many | TRBV6-2/TRBV6-3 | CASSNPDRYNEQFF
many | TRBV5-1 | CASSLDEGGLNEKLFF
many | TRBV10-3 | CAIAGSRGEPQHF
- | TRBV5-1 | CASSFSPDSGANVLTF
- | TRBV12-3/TRBV12-4 | CASSHLMDQETQYF
many | TRBV13 | CASSPLSKGKNEQFF
many | TRBV11-2 | CASSLRVGQGKETQYF
many | TRBV5-1 | CASSPTPPAGNYEQYF
few | TRBV27 | CASSFRQGAGGYTF
many | TRBV7-9 | CASSLAGGYTF
many | TRBV6-1 | CASRVRLDLYTGELFF
many | TRBV28 | CASSWASGAQETQYF
many | TRBV5-1 | CASSLRETAKATTEAFF
many | TRBV4-3 | CASSQIGGWAGELFF
many | TRBV10-3 | CAISDGPKTEAFF
many | TRBV5-1 | CASFRGGLDNEQFF
few | TRBV21-1 | CASSKGVGAFF
many | TRBV5-1 | CASKGGAGDEQFF